This T cell receptor beta chain was sequenced during a study of breast tumors, draining lymph nodes, adjacent tissues. Axillary draining lymph nodes of breast cancer patients supplied the node samples. Germline values: CDR1 SGHAT, CDR2 FQDESV (reference sequence). The CDR3 has 18 amino acids. The V and J ends lost 5 bases and 7 bases, in that order; junction bases with no gene match: 17. TCRdb used MiXCR to reprocess the multiplex PCR reads, holding one entry per CDR3 protein. The sample carries around 230,000 distinct CDR3 sequences, nearly 35% recorded once. The sequence was obtained from a female donor with breast cancer. Some clones in this sample may be carry-over from other donors' samples. The sample taken for sequencing was axillary lymph node tissue. The V gene is TRBV11-1, the J gene TRBJ2-1; TRBD2 matches at 10 bases. CDR3 region: CASSQEPRPAGGHNEQFF. The DNA of the CDR3 is TGTGCCAGCAGCCAAGAGCCCCGACCAGCGGGGGGGCATAATGAGCAGTTCTTC.